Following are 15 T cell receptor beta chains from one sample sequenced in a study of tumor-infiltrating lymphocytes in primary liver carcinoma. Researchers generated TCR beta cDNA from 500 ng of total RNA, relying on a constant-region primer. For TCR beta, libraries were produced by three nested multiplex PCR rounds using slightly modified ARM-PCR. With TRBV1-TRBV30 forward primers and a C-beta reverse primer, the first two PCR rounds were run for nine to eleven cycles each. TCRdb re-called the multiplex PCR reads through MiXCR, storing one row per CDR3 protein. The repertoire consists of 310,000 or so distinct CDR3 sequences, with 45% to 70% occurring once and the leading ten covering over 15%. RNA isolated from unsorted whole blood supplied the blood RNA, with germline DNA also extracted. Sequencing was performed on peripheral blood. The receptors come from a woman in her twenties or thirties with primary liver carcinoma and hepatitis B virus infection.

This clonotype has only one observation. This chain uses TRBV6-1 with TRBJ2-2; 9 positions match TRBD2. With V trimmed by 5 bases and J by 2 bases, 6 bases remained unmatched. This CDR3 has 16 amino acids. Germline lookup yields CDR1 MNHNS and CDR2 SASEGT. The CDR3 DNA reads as TGTGCCAGCAGTAAACTAGCGGGTGCCAACACCGGGGAGCTGTTTTTT. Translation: CASSKLAGANTGELFF.

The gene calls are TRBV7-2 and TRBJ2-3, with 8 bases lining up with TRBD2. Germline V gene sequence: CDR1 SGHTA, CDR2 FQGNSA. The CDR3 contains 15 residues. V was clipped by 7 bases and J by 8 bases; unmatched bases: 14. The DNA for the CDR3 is TGTGCCAGCATCGCGGGACTAGGGGTCCCCCGTACGCAGTATTTT. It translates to CASIAGLGVPRTQYF.

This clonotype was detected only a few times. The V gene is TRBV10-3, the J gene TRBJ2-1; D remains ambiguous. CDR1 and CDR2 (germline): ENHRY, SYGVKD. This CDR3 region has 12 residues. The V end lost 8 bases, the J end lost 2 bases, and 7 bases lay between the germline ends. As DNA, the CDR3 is TGTGCCATCTCACAGACCTACAATGAGCAGTTCTTC. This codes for CAISQTYNEQFF.

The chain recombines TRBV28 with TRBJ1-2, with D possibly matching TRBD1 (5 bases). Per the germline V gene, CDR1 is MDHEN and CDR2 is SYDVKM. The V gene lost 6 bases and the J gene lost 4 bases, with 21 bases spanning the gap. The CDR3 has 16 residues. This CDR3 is CASSINPRVGVYGYTF. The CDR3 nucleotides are TGTGCCAGCAGCATAAATCCCAGAGTAGGGGTCTATGGCTACACCTTC.

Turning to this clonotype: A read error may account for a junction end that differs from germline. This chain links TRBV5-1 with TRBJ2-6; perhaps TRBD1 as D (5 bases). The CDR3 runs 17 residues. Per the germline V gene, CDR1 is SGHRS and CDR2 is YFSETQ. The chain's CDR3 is CASSPLPAKGGADVLTF. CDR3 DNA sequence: TGCGCCAGCAGCCCACTCCCAGCGAAAGGTGGGGCCGACGTCCTGACTTTC.

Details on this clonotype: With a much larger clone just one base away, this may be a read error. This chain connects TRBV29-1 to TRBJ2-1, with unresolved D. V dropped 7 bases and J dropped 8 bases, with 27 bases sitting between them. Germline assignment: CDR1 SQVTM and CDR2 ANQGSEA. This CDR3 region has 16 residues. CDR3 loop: CSATKAIGRSSHEQFF. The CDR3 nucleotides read TGCAGCGCTACTAAAGCGATTGGCAGGAGCTCACATGAGCAGTTCTTC.

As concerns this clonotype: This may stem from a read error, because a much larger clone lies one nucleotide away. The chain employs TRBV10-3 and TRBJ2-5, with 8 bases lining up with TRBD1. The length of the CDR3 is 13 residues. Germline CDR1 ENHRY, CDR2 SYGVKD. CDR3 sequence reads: CAIRGQGQEAQYF. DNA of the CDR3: TGTGCCATCAGAGGACAGGGCCAAGAGGCCCAGTACTTC.

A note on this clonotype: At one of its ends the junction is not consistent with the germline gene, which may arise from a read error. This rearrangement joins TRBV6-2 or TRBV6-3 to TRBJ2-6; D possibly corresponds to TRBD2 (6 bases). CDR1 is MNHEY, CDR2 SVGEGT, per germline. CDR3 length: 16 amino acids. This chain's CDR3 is CASSMGNSGGANVLAF. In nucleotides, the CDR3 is TGTGCCAGCAGTATGGGCAATTCAGGAGGGGCCAACGTCCTGGCTTTC.

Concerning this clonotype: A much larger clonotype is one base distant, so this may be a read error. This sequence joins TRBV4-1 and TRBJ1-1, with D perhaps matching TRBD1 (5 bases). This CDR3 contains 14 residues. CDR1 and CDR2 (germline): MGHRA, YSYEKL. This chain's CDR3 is CTSSLYRPNTEAFF. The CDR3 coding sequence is TGCACCAGCAGCCTTTACAGGCCGAACACTGAAGCTTTCTTT.

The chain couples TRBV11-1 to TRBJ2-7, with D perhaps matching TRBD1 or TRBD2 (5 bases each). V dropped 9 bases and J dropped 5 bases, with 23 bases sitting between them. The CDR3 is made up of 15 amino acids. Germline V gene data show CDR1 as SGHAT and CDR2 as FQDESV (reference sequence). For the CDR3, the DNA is TGTGCCAGTAGCCCTGCCTTGGGGGTGCAAAACGAGCAGTACTTC. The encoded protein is CASSPALGVQNEQYF.

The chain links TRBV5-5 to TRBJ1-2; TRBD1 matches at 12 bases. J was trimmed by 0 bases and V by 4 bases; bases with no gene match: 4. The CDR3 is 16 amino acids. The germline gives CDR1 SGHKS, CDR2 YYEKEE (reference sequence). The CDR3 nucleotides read TGTGCCAGCAGCCGGGGACAGGGGGCGTCTAACTATGGCTACACCTTC. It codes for CASSRGQGASNYGYTF.

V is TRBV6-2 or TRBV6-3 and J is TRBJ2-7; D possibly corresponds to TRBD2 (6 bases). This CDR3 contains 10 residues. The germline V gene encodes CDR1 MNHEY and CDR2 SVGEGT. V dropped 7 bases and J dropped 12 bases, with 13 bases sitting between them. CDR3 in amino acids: CASTTLARYF. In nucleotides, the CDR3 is TGTGCCAGCACAACACTAGCCCGGTACTTC.

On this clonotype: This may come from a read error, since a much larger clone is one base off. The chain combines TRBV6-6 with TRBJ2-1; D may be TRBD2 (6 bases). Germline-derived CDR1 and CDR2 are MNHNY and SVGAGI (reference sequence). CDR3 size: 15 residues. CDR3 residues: CVSSYSTGVGGEQFF. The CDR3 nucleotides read TGTGTCAGCAGTTACTCGACCGGGGTGGGGGGTGAGCAGTTCTTC.

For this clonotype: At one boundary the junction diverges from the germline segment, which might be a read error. The CDR3 coding sequence is TGTTCCAGCAGTTTAGAGCGGGAGTGGGACGAGCAGTACTTC. Its translation is CSSSLEREWDEQYF. The V gene is TRBV12-3 or TRBV12-4, the J gene TRBJ2-7; 8 bases fit TRBD2. The CDR3 has 14 residues.

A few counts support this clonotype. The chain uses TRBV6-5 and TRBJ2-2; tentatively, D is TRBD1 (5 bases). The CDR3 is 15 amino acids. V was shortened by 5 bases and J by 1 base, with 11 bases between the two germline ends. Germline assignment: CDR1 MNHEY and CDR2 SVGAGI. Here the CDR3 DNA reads TGTGCCAGCAGTAAGACAGTTTTGAACACCGGGGAGCTGTTTTTT. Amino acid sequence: CASSKTVLNTGELFF.